These 30 T cell receptor beta chains originate from one sample sequenced in a study of cytomegalovirus exposure and HLA in healthy donors. The PCR used 60 Vbeta and 13 Jbeta primers. The method was immunoSEQ multiplex PCR; TCRdb's version includes in-frame clones alone and lacks a portion of them. The repertoire has about 160,000 clones, 78% of them found once; the top ten carry approximately 3%. Material for sequencing was PBMCs. The receptor set was obtained from a woman between 40 and 50 years old in good health and CMV-seronegative.

This clone was detected only a few times. The rearrangement joins TRBV4-1 to TRBJ1-1, with unresolved D. This CDR3 comprises 14 residues. Germline assignment: CDR1 MGHRA and CDR2 YSYEKL. Trimming took off 5 bases at V and 5 bases at J, with 15 bases between the two ends. In DNA form, the CDR3 reads TGCGCCAGCAGCGGCCCTCTGAGAGGGACTGAAGCTTTCTTT. It is translated as CASSGPLRGTEAFF.

In its sample, this clone was seen once. The CDR3 here is CASSPAGEAANEKLFF. The CDR3 DNA reads as TGTGCCAGCAGTCCGGCCGGTGAGGCAGCTAATGAAAAACTGTTTTTT. The chain carries TRBV28 and TRBJ1-4; no clear D gene. The V gene lost 5 bases and the J gene lost 3 bases, with 16 bases spanning the gap. The CDR3 is 16 residues long. Germline lookup yields CDR1 MDHEN and CDR2 SYDVKM.

The V call is TRBV12-1, the J call TRBJ2-5; the D call in the table, TRBD1, was not verified against the DNA. TRBV12-1 is noted as a pseudogene. The CDR3 consists of 13 residues. The CDR3 DNA sequence: TGTGCCAGCAGCTTTCAGGTCGTGGAGACCCAGTACTTC. It codes for CASSFQVVETQYF.

This clone was seen just once. V gene TRBV6-5 combines with J gene TRBJ1-5; weak D call: TRBD1 (5 bases). Germline V CDR1 and CDR2: MNHEY, SVGAGI. The CDR3 spans 15 residues. V lost 0 bases, J lost 9 bases, and 15 bases lay in between. CDR3 region: CASSYSRWGEGPQHF. DNA for the CDR3: TGTGCCAGCAGTTACTCGCGTTGGGGGGAAGGGCCCCAGCATTTT.

This clone was seen a handful of times. J is TRBJ1-3 and V is TRBV6-5; D not resolved. The CDR3 covers 15 residues. The germline gives CDR1 MNHEY, CDR2 SVGAGI. V was trimmed by 2 bases and J by 0 bases, leaving 8 bases between them. The CDR3 DNA sequence: TGTGCCAGCAGTTACGGCACAGCCTCTGGAAACACCATATATTTT. Translating it yields CASSYGTASGNTIYF.

On this clone itself: This sample also contains other DNA sequences that code for the same CDR3. This chain uses TRBV6-1 with TRBJ2-5, with D perhaps TRBD1 (5 bases). In germline, CDR1 is MNHNS, CDR2 SASEGT. The CDR3 has 15 amino acids. The V end lost 4 bases, the J end lost 5 bases, and 17 bases lay between the germline ends. The CDR3 DNA sequence: TGTGCCAGCAGTGGCAAGGACAAGATCCAGGAGACCCAGTACTTC. Amino acids: CASSGKDKIQETQYF.

The chain links TRBV9 to TRBJ1-6, with D tentatively TRBD1 (5 bases). This CDR3 contains 16 residues. The V and J ends lost 4 bases and 0 bases respectively, with 11 bases between them. In germline, CDR1 is SGDLS, CDR2 YYNGEE. DNA for the CDR3: TGTGCCAGCAGCCCTCGGGGGAGCTCCTATAATTCACCCCTCCACTTT. Protein product: CASSPRGSSYNSPLHF.

Turning to this clone: One end of the junction varies from germline; a read error may be responsible. The DNA of the CDR3 is TGTTCCAGCAGCTGGACACAGAACACTGAAGCTTTCTTT. Its protein product is CSSSWTQNTEAFF. The chain couples TRBV7-9 to TRBJ1-1, with D perhaps TRBD1 (5 bases). In germline, CDR1 is SEHNR, CDR2 FQNEAQ (reference sequence). The CDR3 has 13 residues. Using reference TRBV7-9 and TRBJ1-1 for the parts outside the CDR3, the full variable domain is DTGVSQNPRHKITKRGQNVTFRCDPISEHNRLYWYRQTLGQGPEFLTYFQNEAQLEKSRLLSDRFSAERPKGSFSTLEIQRTEQGDSAMYLCSSSWTQNTEAFFGQGTRLTVV.

V and J are TRBV4-1 and TRBJ2-3, with D possibly matching TRBD2 (6 bases). Per the germline V gene, CDR1 is MGHRA and CDR2 is YSYEKL. The CDR3 contains 11 residues. Trimming pared 1 base from V and 10 bases from J, leaving 6 bases between. CDR3 nucleotide sequence: TGCGCCAGCAGCCAAGCGGGGGCGCAGTATTTT. Its translation is CASSQAGAQYF.

The chain links TRBV6-1 to TRBJ2-1, with D possibly being TRBD1 (5 bases). The CDR3 runs to 15 residues. Looked up from germline, CDR1 is MNHNS and CDR2 is SASEGT. The V and J ends lost 6 bases and 0 bases respectively, with 12 bases between them. CDR3 residues: CASSPTASSYNEQFF. The CDR3 bases are TGTGCCAGCAGCCCGACAGCAAGCTCCTACAATGAGCAGTTCTTC.

The CDR3: CASSLGGASETQYF. DNA for the CDR3: TGTGCCAGCAGCTTAGGGGGGGCGTCTGAGACCCAGTACTTC. This chain links TRBV5-4 with TRBJ2-5, with a weak D call TRBD2 (7 bases). CDR3 length equals 14 residues. CDR1 is SGHNT, CDR2 YYREEE, per germline (reference sequence). V shed 2 bases and J shed 5 bases, with 13 bases lying between them.

The chain recombines TRBV9 with TRBJ2-5; TRBD2 agrees at 7 bases. The V and J ends lost 4 bases and 4 bases, in that order; junction bases with no gene match: 1. The CDR3 runs to 12 residues. The germline CDR1 and CDR2 sequences are SGDLS and YYNGEE. CDR3 nucleotide sequence: TGTGCCAGCAGCCGGGGGGTAGAGACCCAGTACTTC. It is translated as CASSRGVETQYF.

The chain uses TRBV18 and TRBJ2-1; 9 bases align to TRBD2. The CDR3 sequence is 14 residues long. Germline V gives CDR1 KGHSH, CDR2 LQKENI. V gave up 5 bases and J gave up 6 bases; unmatched junction bases: 5. The CDR3 nucleotides are TGTGCCAGCTCATCCGGGACTAGCCTCAATGAGCAGTTCTTC. Translation: CASSSGTSLNEQFF.

For the CDR3, the DNA is TGTGCCAGCAGTTTAGGAGGGGATTATGGCTACACCTTC. Translating gives CASSLGGDYGYTF. This chain joins TRBV28 and TRBJ1-2, with D possibly matching TRBD1 (5 bases). V was cut by 2 bases and J by 5 bases, with 9 bases left in between. CDR3 size: 13 residues. Germline CDR1 is MDHEN and CDR2 is SYDVKM.

The V and J genes are TRBV14 and TRBJ2-1; tentative D call: TRBD2 (6 bases). Germline CDR1 and CDR2: SGHDN and FVKESK. CDR3 length: 16 amino acids. V lost 0 bases and J 8 bases, leaving 17 bases between the germline ends. This chain's CDR3 is CASSQERGFGLHEQFF. The CDR3 region has the DNA TGTGCCAGCAGCCAAGAACGAGGCTTCGGACTACATGAGCAGTTCTTC.

The chain employs TRBV27 and TRBJ1-6; the match to TRBD1 covers 7 bases. Losses at the gene ends were 5 bases for V and 9 bases for J; bases not matched to a gene: 7. Germline V lookup: CDR1 MNHEY, CDR2 SMNVEV (reference sequence). This CDR3 has 14 residues. CDR3 DNA sequence: TGTGCCAGCAGTCCGTCGACAGGGCCTTCACCCCTCCACTTT. Translating it yields CASSPSTGPSPLHF.

This rearrangement joins TRBV19 to TRBJ1-5; 7 bases map to TRBD1. With 10 bases clipped from V and 5 bases from J, the junction kept 11 bases outside the gene matches. The CDR3 runs to 14 residues. Germline CDR1 and CDR2: LNHDA and SQIVND (reference sequence). CDR3 sequence: CATGATGFYQPQHF. DNA for the CDR3: TGTGCCACTGGGGCGACAGGGTTTTATCAGCCCCAGCATTTT.

In this sample, this clone turned up once. J is TRBJ1-3 and V is TRBV5-4, with D perhaps TRBD1 (6 bases). CDR1 and CDR2 (germline): SGHNT, YYREEE (reference sequence). V was clipped by 1 base and J by 1 base, with 9 bases between them. The CDR3 covers 15 residues. The CDR3 nucleotides are TGTGCCAGCAGCTTGCCAGGGGTTTCTGGAAACACCATATATTTT. This codes for CASSLPGVSGNTIYF. The variable domain in full, with the rest retrieved from reference TRBV5-4 and TRBJ1-3, is ETGVTQSPTHLIKTRGQQVTLRCSSQSGHNTVSWYQQALGQGPQFIFQYYREEENGRGNFPPRFSGLQFPNYSSELNVNALELDDSALYLCASSLPGVSGNTIYFGEGSWLTVV.

This chain links TRBV28 with TRBJ2-1; 13 bases line up with TRBD2. The CDR3 has 16 amino acids. Germline trimming cut 4 bases from V and 8 bases from J; bases unmatched to any gene: 8. CDR1 and CDR2 from the germline V gene are MDHEN and SYDVKM. For the CDR3, the DNA is TGTGCCAGCAGTTCCTTAGGGACTAGCGGGGAATATGAGCAGTTCTTC. Encoded protein: CASSSLGTSGEYEQFF.

This clone was recorded only once. J is TRBJ2-7 and V is TRBV7-9; D might be TRBD2 (5 bases). Germline V CDR1 and CDR2: SEHNR, FQNEAQ (reference sequence). This CDR3 is built from 13 residues. Trimming left V 1 base short and J 6 bases short, with 10 bases between. CDR3: CASSLVAGTEQYF. CDR3 nucleotide sequence: TGTGCCAGCAGCTTAGTCGCGGGCACCGAGCAGTACTTC.

V and J are TRBV4-1 and TRBJ2-7; 9 bases fit TRBD1. Germline CDR1 and CDR2: MGHRA and YSYEKL. The CDR3 totals 18 residues. The ends lost 1 base at V and 5 bases at J; junction bases unmatched: 15. CDR3 protein: CASSQGGTGNVFRDEQYF. The CDR3 DNA sequence: TGCGCCAGCAGCCAAGGTGGGACAGGGAATGTTTTTAGGGACGAGCAGTACTTC.

This sequence joins TRBV10-3 and TRBJ1-1; TRBD1 is a possible D gene (5 bases). The CDR3 is 15 residues long. The V gene's germline CDR1 is ENHRY and CDR2 SYGVKD. The V end was cut by 0 bases, the J end by 1 base, with 9 bases between. CDR3 in amino acids: CAISESGGGNTEAFF. CDR3 DNA: TGTGCCATCAGTGAGTCCGGGGGGGGGAACACTGAAGCTTTCTTT.

This rearrangement joins TRBV10-1 to TRBJ1-2; D may be TRBD1 (5 bases). This CDR3 is built from 13 residues. The V and J ends lost 4 bases and 9 bases respectively, with 15 bases between them. Germline V gene sequence: CDR1 WNHNN, CDR2 SYGVQD (reference sequence). The CDR3 DNA reads TGCGCCAGCAGTGCCCCCGGGGGGAAGAGCTACACCTTC. It translates to CASSAPGGKSYTF.

This clone was picked up many times. The chain recombines TRBV7-9 with TRBJ2-5; possible D gene TRBD2, 5 bases. From germline, CDR1 is SEHNR and CDR2 FQNEAQ (reference sequence). The CDR3 is 14 residues long. Between the trimmed V and J ends, which lost 3 bases and 4 bases, there was a span of 12 bases. CDR3 protein: CASSFEGAGETQYF. CDR3 bases: TGTGCCAGCAGCTTTGAGGGCGCTGGAGAGACCCAGTACTTC.

This chain's CDR3 is CASSQSSGANVLTF. Here the CDR3 DNA reads TGTGCCAGCAGCCAGAGCTCTGGGGCCAACGTCCTGACTTTC. J is TRBJ2-6 and V is TRBV14; no reliable D call. This CDR3 has 14 amino acids. V lost 3 bases and J 0 bases, leaving 3 bases between the germline ends. CDR1 SGHDN and CDR2 FVKESK come from the germline V gene.

This clone was seen a handful of times. This chain uses TRBV4-2 with TRBJ2-1, with 10 nucleotides matching TRBD2. Germline CDR1 and CDR2: LGHNA and YNFKEQ. The CDR3 loop spans 15 amino acids. V was pared by 10 bases and J by 8 bases, with 14 bases of the junction left unmatched. The CDR3 loop reads CATKTASGGAHEQFF. The CDR3 DNA reads TGTGCCACCAAAACAGCCAGCGGGGGGGCGCATGAGCAGTTCTTC.

The chain combines TRBV2 with TRBJ2-1; maybe TRBD2 (7 bases). V was shortened by 2 bases and J by 5 bases, with 13 bases between the two germline ends. There are 15 residues in the CDR3. In germline, CDR1 is SNHLY, CDR2 FYNNEI. The chain's CDR3 is CASSENGGGHNEQFF. The DNA of the CDR3 is TGTGCCAGCAGTGAAAACGGCGGGGGCCACAATGAGCAGTTCTTC.

The rearrangement links TRBV4-2 to TRBJ1-4; D perhaps matches TRBD1 (6 bases). CDR1 LGHNA and CDR2 YNFKEQ come from the germline V gene. V was cut by 1 base and J by 8 bases, with 14 bases left in between. The CDR3 has 15 residues. The CDR3 is CASSQAGEGKEKLFF. CDR3 bases: TGTGCCAGCAGCCAAGCAGGGGAGGGGAAGGAAAAACTGTTTTTT.

This clone has just a few counts. The chain couples TRBV19 to TRBJ1-5; D perhaps matches TRBD1 (6 bases). Germline CDR1 reads LNHDA; CDR2 reads SQIVND (reference sequence). V was trimmed by 5 bases and J by 5 bases, leaving 10 bases between them. CDR3 length: 13 amino acids. CDR3 in DNA: TGTGCCAGTAGTCCGGGGACATATCAGCCCCAGCATTTT. Residues: CASSPGTYQPQHF.

The chain employs TRBV7-8 and TRBJ2-3, with 7 nucleotides matching TRBD2. Germline CDR1 and CDR2: SGHVS and FQNEAQ. This CDR3 contains 14 residues. V lost 6 bases, J lost 2 bases, and 5 bases stayed unmatched. DNA for the CDR3: TGTGCCAGCAGAGAGGGAGGGGACACAGATACGCAGTATTTT. This gives the protein CASREGGDTDTQYF.